This T cell receptor (beta chain) was captured by sequencing in a study of shared clonotypes between healthy human individuals. This clone came up once. Its cognate antigen is unknown. The table came from immunoSEQ multiplex PCR; TCRdb's copy has only in-frame clones and leaves some out. This table holds roughly 2,000,000 clones, about 95% found once. The study's findings and limits: Having only a few donors restricted how much genetic and exposure-history diversity was captured. Rarefaction showed sorted-subset sequencing was incomplete despite large depth. Non-shared clonotypes had lower generation probabilities than clonotypes shared by all four sorted-subset donors.

V dropped 2 bases and J dropped 3 bases, with 17 bases sitting between them. The CDR3 length is 16 residues. Germline lookup yields CDR1 SEHNR and CDR2 FQNEAQ (reference sequence). The naive CD8 population came from CD45RO-negative cells selected for CCR7, without terminally differentiated effector memory CD45RA+ cells. The donor cohort consisted entirely of Caucasian adults residing in Nashville, Tennessee. The receptor was isolated from a man aged 18-30 years in good health. V is TRBV7-9 and J is TRBJ2-7, with D possibly called TRBD1 or TRBD2 (5 bases each). Sequencing was performed on naive CD8+ T cells sorted from blood. CDR3 residues: CASSLRDGGIHYEQYF. The CDR3 DNA reads TGTGCCAGCAGCTTAAGGGACGGTGGTATCCACTACGAGCAGTACTTC. Filled out from reference TRBV7-9 and TRBJ2-7, the complete variable domain reads DTGVSQNPRHKITKRGQNVTFRCDPISEHNRLYWYRQTLGQGPEFLTYFQNEAQLEKSRLLSDRFSAERPKGSFSTLEIQRTEQGDSAMYLCASSLRDGGIHYEQYFGPGTRLTVT.